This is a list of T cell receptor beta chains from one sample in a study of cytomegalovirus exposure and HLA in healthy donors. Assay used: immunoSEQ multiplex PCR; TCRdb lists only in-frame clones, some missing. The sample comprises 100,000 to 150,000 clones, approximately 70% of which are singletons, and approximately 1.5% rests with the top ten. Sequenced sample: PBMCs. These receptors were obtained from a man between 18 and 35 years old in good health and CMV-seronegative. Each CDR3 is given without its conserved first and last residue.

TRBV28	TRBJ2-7	ASSPALRKPPVDYEQY
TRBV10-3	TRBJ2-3	AISFRGGGRTDTQY
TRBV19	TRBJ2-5	ASSALAGGPGKTQY
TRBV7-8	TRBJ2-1	ASSLVRFDGAQGGTNEQF
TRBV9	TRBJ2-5	ASGNRDSYQETQY
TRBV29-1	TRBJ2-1	SAVTGGYNEQF
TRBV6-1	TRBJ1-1	ASSEDRGNTEAF
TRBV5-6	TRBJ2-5	ASSLPSYQETQY
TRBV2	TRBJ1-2	ASSQRSSPGGYT
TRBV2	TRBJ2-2	ASSVTGLTGELF
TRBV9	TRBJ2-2	ASTWGLAGANTGELF
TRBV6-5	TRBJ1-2	ASSSMDRGYT
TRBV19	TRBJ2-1	ASSMGLAGNSYNEQF
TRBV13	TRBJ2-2	ASSPWTGNTGELF